One and the same sample provided the 3 T cell receptor beta chains below, sequenced in a study of CD8+CD57+ T cells in acquired aplastic anemia. TCR beta VDJ combinations and CDR3 sequences were profiled from genomic DNA. TCRdb fed the reads into MiXCR, producing one record per CDR3 protein. The sample has roughly 200,000 distinct CDR3 sequences, roughly two thirds seen once. Sequencing involved patients with CD8+CD57+ cell expansion previously shown by flow cytometry. The specimen sequenced was sorted CD4+, CD8+, or CD8+CD57+ T cells (not recorded which) from PBMCs. Receptor source: a human donor with aplastic anemia.

There are a few counts of this clonotype. The chain links TRBV7-9 to TRBJ2-5; 11 bases match TRBD1. Trimming removed 7 bases from V and 1 base from J; junction bases left unmatched: 8. Germline CDR1 reads SEHNR; CDR2 reads FQNEAQ (reference sequence). The CDR3 sequence is 16 residues long. In nucleotides, the CDR3 is TGTGCCAGCACCCCTCGGGACAGGGGGGGCCAAGAGACCCAGTACTTC. This gives the protein CASTPRDRGGQETQYF.

The sample holds a few counts of this clonotype. The chain uses TRBV13 and TRBJ2-1; 12 bases are a match to TRBD2. V was pared by 9 bases and J by 10 bases, with 13 bases of the junction left unmatched. CDR3 size: 15 residues. The germline V gene encodes CDR1 PRHDT and CDR2 FYEKMQ (reference sequence). The CDR3 nucleotides are TGTGCCAGAAGGCCTAGCGGGGGGGTGAATGAAGAGCAGTTCTTC. Protein product: CARRPSGGVNEEQFF. Full variable domain (outside the CDR3, taken from reference TRBV13 and TRBJ2-1): AAGVIQSPRHLIKEKRETATLKCYPIPRHDTVYWYQQGPGQDPQFLISFYEKMQSDKGSIPDRFSAQQFSDYHSELNMSSLELGDSALYFCARRPSGGVNEEQFFGPGTRLTVL.

J is TRBJ2-1 and V is TRBV19; D is uncertain. The germline CDR1 and CDR2 sequences are LNHDA and SQIVND (reference sequence). This CDR3 contains 12 residues. Trimming took off 3 bases at V and 12 bases at J, with 12 bases between the two ends. The DNA of the CDR3 is TGTGCCAGTAGTATGGGCTATGGTTGGCAGTTCTTC. It codes for CASSMGYGWQFF. The variable domain in full, with the rest retrieved from reference TRBV19 and TRBJ2-1, is DGGITQSPKYLFRKEGQNVTLSCEQNLNHDAMYWYRQDPGQGLRLIYYSQIVNDFQKGDIAEGYSVSREKKESFPLTVTSAQKNPTAFYLCASSMGYGWQFFGPGTRLTVL.